The rows below give T cell receptor beta chains drawn from one sample of a study of T cells in Graves' hyperthyroidism and ophthalmopathy. TCRdb re-called the multiplex PCR reads through MiXCR, storing one row per CDR3 protein. The sample shows hundreds of thousands of distinct CDR3 sequences, roughly 15% of them seen only once. The sequencing input was blood. The source of these receptors is a woman between 45 and 60 years old with Graves' ophthalmopathy. Each CDR3 is given without its conserved first and last residue. Each record gives: clone size, V gene, CDR3 protein. Clone size is given for some rows only: seen once, a few or many times, or a class if the clone is expanded.

abundance: NA
v_gene: TRBV7-3
CDR3aa: ASSPEPRLAVRTGELF

abundance: few
v_gene: TRBV30
CDR3aa: AWLRDRGHEQF

abundance: NA
v_gene: TRBV2
CDR3aa: ASSEGTGRNTEAF

abundance: NA
v_gene: TRBV18
CDR3aa: ASTHAVSTDTQY

abundance: few
v_gene: TRBV4-3
CDR3aa: ASSQEGDRGFSAGANVLT

abundance: few
v_gene: TRBV14
CDR3aa: ASSQVPAGWYEQY

abundance: many
v_gene: TRBV28
CDR3aa: ASSLRLANFYNEQF

abundance: NA
v_gene: TRBV19
CDR3aa: ASSTERQGFEAEAF

abundance: few
v_gene: TRBV5-1
CDR3aa: ASSSRPGGGEGGYT

abundance: NA
v_gene: TRBV6-1
CDR3aa: ASRTQGYSYEQY